This T cell receptor beta chain appears in the sequencing data of a study of cytomegalovirus exposure and HLA in healthy donors. The donors, nominally healthy at sampling, likely had unrecorded immune exposures. Findings of the study overall: Cytomegalovirus status was reportedly diagnosed by the classifier with high sensitivity and specificity. At a 0.05 false discovery rate, a later analysis found around 17,000 TCR beta sequences to be associated with HLA alleles. Later, an analysis found that common viral pathogens appeared to be linked with several of the most significant clusters.

PCR used 60 Vbeta primers and 13 Jbeta primers. Clones were sequenced by immunoSEQ multiplex PCR, and TCRdb holds only the in-frame ones, with some missing. The profile shows more than 200,000 clones, 75% to 80% of them singletons. Germline CDR1 and CDR2: SGHAT and FQNNGV. CDR3 length equals 14 residues. V was shortened by 3 bases and J by 4 bases, with 10 bases between the two germline ends. Comments on this clone: The antigen is undetermined.

The TCR sequence derives from a man younger than 30 in good health and CMV-seronegative. Sequencing input: PBMCs. V gene TRBV11-2 combines with J gene TRBJ2-1, with D perhaps matching TRBD1 (6 bases). The CDR3 here is CASSFEGEYNEQFF. The CDR3 coding sequence is TGTGCCAGCAGCTTCGAGGGGGAATACAATGAGCAGTTCTTC.